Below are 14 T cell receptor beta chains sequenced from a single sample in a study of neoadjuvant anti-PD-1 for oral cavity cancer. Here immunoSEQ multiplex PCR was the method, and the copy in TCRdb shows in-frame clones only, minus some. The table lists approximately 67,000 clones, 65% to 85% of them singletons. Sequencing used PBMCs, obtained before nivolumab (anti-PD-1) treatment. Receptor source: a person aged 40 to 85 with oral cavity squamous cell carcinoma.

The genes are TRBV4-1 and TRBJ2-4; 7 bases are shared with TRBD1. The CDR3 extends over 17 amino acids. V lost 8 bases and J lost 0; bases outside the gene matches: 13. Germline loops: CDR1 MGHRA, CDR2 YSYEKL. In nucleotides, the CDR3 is TGCGCCAGCGGATTTACAGGGGCTACGATAGCCAAAAACATTCAGTACTTC. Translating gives CASGFTGATIAKNIQYF.

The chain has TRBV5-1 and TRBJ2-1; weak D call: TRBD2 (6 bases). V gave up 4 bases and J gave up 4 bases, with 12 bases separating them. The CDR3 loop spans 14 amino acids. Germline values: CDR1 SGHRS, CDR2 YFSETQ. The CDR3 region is CASSAARGYNEQFF. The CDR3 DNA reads TGCGCCAGCAGCGCGGCGCGGGGATACAATGAGCAGTTCTTC.

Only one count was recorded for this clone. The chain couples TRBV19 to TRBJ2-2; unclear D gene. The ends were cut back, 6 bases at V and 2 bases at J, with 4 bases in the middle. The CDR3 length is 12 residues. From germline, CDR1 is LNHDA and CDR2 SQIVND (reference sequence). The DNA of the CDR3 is TGTGCCAGTAGCAAAAACACCGGGGAGCTGTTTTTT. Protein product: CASSKNTGELFF.

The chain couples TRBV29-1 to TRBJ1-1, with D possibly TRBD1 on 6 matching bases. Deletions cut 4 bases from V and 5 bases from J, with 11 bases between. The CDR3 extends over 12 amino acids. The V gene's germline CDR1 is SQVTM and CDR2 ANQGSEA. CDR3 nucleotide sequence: TGCAGCGTTGGGCAGGGGTATACTGAAGCTTTCTTT. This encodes CSVGQGYTEAFF.

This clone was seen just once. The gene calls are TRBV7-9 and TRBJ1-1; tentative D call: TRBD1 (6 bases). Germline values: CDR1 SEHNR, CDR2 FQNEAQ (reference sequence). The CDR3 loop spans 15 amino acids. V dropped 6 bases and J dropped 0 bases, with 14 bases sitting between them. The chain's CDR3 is CASRSGQLMNTEAFF. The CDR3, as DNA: TGTGCCAGCAGGTCGGGACAATTAATGAACACTGAAGCTTTCTTT.

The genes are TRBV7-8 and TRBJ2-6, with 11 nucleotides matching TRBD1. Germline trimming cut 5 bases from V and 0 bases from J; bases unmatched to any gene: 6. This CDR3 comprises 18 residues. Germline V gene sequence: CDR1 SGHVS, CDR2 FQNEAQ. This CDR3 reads CASSPRTGGFSGANVLTF. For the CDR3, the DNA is TGTGCCAGCAGCCCAAGGACAGGGGGCTTCTCTGGGGCCAACGTCCTGACTTTC.

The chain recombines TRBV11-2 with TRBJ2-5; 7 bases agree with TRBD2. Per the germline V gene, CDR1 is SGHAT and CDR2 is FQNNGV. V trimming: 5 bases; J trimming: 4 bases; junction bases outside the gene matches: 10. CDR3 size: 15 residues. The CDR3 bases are TGTGCCAGCAGCCCCCCTTGGCGGGGGATAGAGACCCAGTACTTC. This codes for CASSPPWRGIETQYF.

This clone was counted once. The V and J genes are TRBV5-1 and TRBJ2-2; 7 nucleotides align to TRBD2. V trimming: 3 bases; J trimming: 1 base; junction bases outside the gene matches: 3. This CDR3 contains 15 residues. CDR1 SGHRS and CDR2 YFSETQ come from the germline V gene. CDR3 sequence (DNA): TGCGCCAGCAGCTATAGCGGGTGGAACACCGGGGAGCTGTTTTTT. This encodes CASSYSGWNTGELFF.

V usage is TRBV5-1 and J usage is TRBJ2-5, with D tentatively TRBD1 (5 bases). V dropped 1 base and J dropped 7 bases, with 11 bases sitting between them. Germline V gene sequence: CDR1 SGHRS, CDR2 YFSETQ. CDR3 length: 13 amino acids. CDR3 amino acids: CASSLSGLGTQYF. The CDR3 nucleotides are TGCGCCAGCAGCTTGTCAGGGCTAGGGACCCAGTACTTC.

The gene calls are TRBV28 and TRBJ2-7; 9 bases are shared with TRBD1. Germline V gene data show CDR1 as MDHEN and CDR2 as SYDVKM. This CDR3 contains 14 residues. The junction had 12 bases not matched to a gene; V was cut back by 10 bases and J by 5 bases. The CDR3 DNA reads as TGTGCCACCCTCCCGGGACAGGGACGCCACGAGCAGTACTTC. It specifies CATLPGQGRHEQYF.

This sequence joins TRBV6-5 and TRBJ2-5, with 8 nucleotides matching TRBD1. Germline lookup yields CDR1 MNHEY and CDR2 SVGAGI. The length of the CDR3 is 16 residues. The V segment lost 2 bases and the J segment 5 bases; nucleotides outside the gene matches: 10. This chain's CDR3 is CASSYLQGAGWETQYF. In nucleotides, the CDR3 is TGTGCCAGCAGTTACCTTCAGGGGGCCGGGTGGGAGACCCAGTACTTC.

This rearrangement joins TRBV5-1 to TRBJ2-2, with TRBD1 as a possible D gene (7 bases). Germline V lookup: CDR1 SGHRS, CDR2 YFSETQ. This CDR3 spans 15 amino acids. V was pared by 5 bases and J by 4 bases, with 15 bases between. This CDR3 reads CASRKQGGRTGELFF. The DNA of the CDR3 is TGCGCCAGCAGGAAGCAGGGGGGTCGCACCGGGGAGCTGTTTTTT.

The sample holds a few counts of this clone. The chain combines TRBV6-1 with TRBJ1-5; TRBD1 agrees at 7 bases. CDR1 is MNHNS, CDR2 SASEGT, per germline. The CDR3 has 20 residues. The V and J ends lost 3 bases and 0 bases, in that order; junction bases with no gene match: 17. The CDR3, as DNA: TGTGCCAGCAGTGAGACGACAGGGCCAGTCGGATATAGTAGCAATCAGCCCCAGCATTTT. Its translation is CASSETTGPVGYSSNQPQHF.

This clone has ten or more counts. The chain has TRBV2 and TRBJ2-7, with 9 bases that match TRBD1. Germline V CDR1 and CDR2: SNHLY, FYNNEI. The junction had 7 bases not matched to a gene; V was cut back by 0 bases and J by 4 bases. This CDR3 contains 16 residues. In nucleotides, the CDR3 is TGTGCCAGCAGTGAAGCAAATTCCGGGACAGGGTACGAGCAGTACTTC. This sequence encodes CASSEANSGTGYEQYF.